Listed below are T cell receptor beta chains from one sample, sequenced in a study of T cells in Graves' hyperthyroidism and ophthalmopathy. TCRdb re-called the multiplex PCR reads through MiXCR, storing one row per CDR3 protein. The table shows roughly 840,000 distinct CDR3 sequences, with around 39% occurring only once. The sequenced material came from blood. The receptor set was obtained from a man in his late teens or twenties with Graves' hyperthyroidism. The CDR3 runs from the conserved cysteine through the conserved F or W. The D gene is left open where the match is weak. Clone size is stated in some rows and not others, as once, few, many or a class when expanded.

V gene,clone size,J gene,D gene,CDR3 DNA,CDR3 protein
TRBV20-1,.,TRBJ1-6,.,TGCAGTGCTCCGCAGGGGCTAGGGTCACCCCTCCACTTT,CSAPQGLGSPLHF
TRBV28,.,TRBJ2-7,TRBD1,TGTGCCAGCGCGACAGGGCCTAACGAGCAGTACTTC,CASATGPNEQYF
TRBV5-1,few,TRBJ2-7,.,TGCGCCAGCCAACGAACCCACAGGGACCACGAGCAGTACTTC,CASQRTHRDHEQYF
TRBV11-1,.,TRBJ1-6,.,TGTGCCAGCAGCTTAGCGCTTGGGGGAAATTCACCCCTCCACTTT,CASSLALGGNSPLHF
TRBV29-1,many,TRBJ1-1,.,TGCAGCGTTGAAAGCTCCGAAGCTTTCTTT,CSVESSEAFF
TRBV25-1,many,TRBJ2-5,TRBD2,TGTGCCAGCAGTGAAACTGGGGGAGCGGGAGGTCAAGAGACCCAGTACTTC,CASSETGGAGGQETQYF
TRBV10-3,.,TRBJ1-6,.,TGTGCCAGCTCACGACAGGCCGATTCACCCCTCCACTTT,CASSRQADSPLHF
TRBV6-5,.,TRBJ2-2,.,TGTGCCAGCAGTTTCCACACCGGGGTAACGAACACCGGGGAGCTGTTTTTT,CASSFHTGVTNTGELFF
TRBV29-1,many,TRBJ1-1,.,TGCAGCGTTGAAGTCTCGCGGAGGAACACTGAAGCTTTCTTT,CSVEVSRRNTEAFF
TRBV29-1,.,TRBJ2-3,TRBD2,TGCAGCGTTGGGGACGGGAGGTCGCAGTATTTT,CSVGDGRSQYF
TRBV10-3,.,TRBJ2-2,TRBD1,TGTGCCAGCCCCACGGGACAGGGGTACACCGGGGAGCTGTTTTTT,CASPTGQGYTGELFF
TRBV15,many,TRBJ1-1,.,TGTGCCACCGGGCAGGGAATAAACACTGAAGCTTTCTTT,CATGQGINTEAFF
TRBV29-1,many,TRBJ1-2,TRBD1,TGCAGCGTTGCAACAGGGGACCCCAACTATGGCTACACCTTC,CSVATGDPNYGYTF
TRBV6-5,.,TRBJ1-4,.,TGTGCCAGCAGCTTTAGGGTTGTAAGCGAAAAACTGTTTTTT,CASSFRVVSEKLFF
TRBV20-1,many,TRBJ1-5,.,TGCAGTGCTAGGGTCCCCGGAGTGGTAAGTCAGCCCCAGCATTTT,CSARVPGVVSQPQHF
TRBV11-2,few,TRBJ2-7,.,TGTGCCAGCAGCTCGAATCGCGGGGACAGCGCTATGTACTACGAGCAGTACTTC,CASSSNRGDSAMYYEQYF
TRBV4-1,.,TRBJ1-6,.,TGCGCCAGCAGCCAAGATATTAACGGCTTTTCACCCCTCCACTTT,CASSQDINGFSPLHF
TRBV29-1,.,TRBJ2-5,TRBD2,TGCAGCGTTGGGTCGGGGGGCCAAGAGACCCAGTACTTC,CSVGSGGQETQYF
TRBV25-1,many,TRBJ2-5,.,TGTGCCAGCAGTGGAGGACTCCGGGACTTAGAAGAGACCCAGTACTTC,CASSGGLRDLEETQYF
TRBV19,few,TRBJ1-1,.,TGTGCCAGTAGTTCAGATGGGGGGCTTGAAGCTTTCTTT,CASSSDGGLEAFF
TRBV5-1,.,TRBJ1-4,TRBD1,TGCGCCAGCAGCCGGGGACAGGAAAACGAAAAACTGTTTTTT,CASSRGQENEKLFF
TRBV6-5,.,TRBJ1-3,.,TGTGCCAGCAGTTATGGGGGGACGGTCTCTGGAAACACCATATATTTT,CASSYGGTVSGNTIYF
TRBV12-3/TRBV12-4,few,TRBJ2-7,.,TGTGCCAGCAGGACAGGATCTCGCTACGAGCAGTACTTC,CASRTGSRYEQYF
TRBV10-3,.,TRBJ1-1,.,TGTGCCATCAGTGAGGAGGGAGCCACTGAAGCTTTCTTT,CAISEEGATEAFF
TRBV7-2,many,TRBJ1-2,.,TGTGCCAGCAGCCCCGGATGGCCTTATGGCTACACCTTC,CASSPGWPYGYTF
TRBV5-5,.,TRBJ2-7,.,TGCGCCAGCAGCTCCCCGACGGGGAGCTCCTACGAGCAGTACTTC,CASSSPTGSSYEQYF
TRBV9,many,TRBJ1-2,.,TGTGCCAGCAGCGTAGATCCAGGAGTGTATGGCTACACCTTC,CASSVDPGVYGYTF
TRBV7-9,many,TRBJ2-7,.,TGTGCCAGCAGCCCGACACGTTCCTACGAGCAGTACTTC,CASSPTRSYEQYF